The 26 T cell receptor beta chains below were found in one sample sequenced in a study of T cells after yellow fever vaccination. TCRdb re-derived calls from the 5' RACE reads in MiXCR, one entry per CDR3 protein. The data show 200,000 to 300,000 distinct CDR3 sequences, 6.7% seen once. Source: CD4+ T cells sorted from PBMCs, taken on the day of the yellow fever booster vaccination. All receptors come from a man aged 25-45 years who received the YFV17D yellow fever vaccine.

This clonotype was detected only a few times. V usage is TRBV5-4 and J usage is TRBJ2-1, with a weak D call TRBD2 (5 bases). V gave up 0 bases and J gave up 0 bases, with 7 bases separating them. The CDR3 contains 15 residues. The germline V gene encodes CDR1 SGHNT and CDR2 YYREEE (reference sequence). The CDR3 sequence is CASSLDTSSYNEQFF. The CDR3 bases are TGTGCCAGCAGCTTGGATACTAGCTCCTACAATGAGCAGTTCTTC.

This clonotype was counted at least ten times. This chain joins TRBV7-2 and TRBJ2-5; D is unresolved. V dropped 0 bases and J dropped 3 bases, with 5 bases sitting between them. Per the germline V gene, CDR1 is SGHTA and CDR2 is FQGNSA. CDR3 length equals 13 residues. CDR3 DNA sequence: TGTGCCAGCAGCTTAGCGAGTGAAGAGACCCAGTACTTC. Protein product: CASSLASEETQYF.

This clonotype was found many times. This sequence joins TRBV5-1 and TRBJ2-3, with 8 bases that match TRBD1. The J segment lost 6 bases and the V segment lost 5 bases, leaving 8 bases of the junction unmatched. Germline CDR1 is SGHRS and CDR2 is YFSETQ. This CDR3 region has 14 residues. CDR3 in amino acids: CASSMTTGGDTQYF. CDR3 bases: TGCGCCAGCAGTATGACTACAGGGGGTGATACGCAGTATTTT.

This rearrangement joins TRBV20-1 to TRBJ2-3; TRBD2 matches at 10 bases. CDR3 length: 14 residues. Trimming at V came to 5 bases and at J to 4 bases, leaving 6 bases not matched to a gene. CDR1 DFQATT and CDR2 SNEGSKA come from the germline V gene (reference sequence). The CDR3 reads CSAQVAGGSDTQYF. CDR3 in DNA: TGCAGTGCTCAGGTAGCGGGAGGATCAGATACGCAGTATTTT.

This clonotype was seen repeatedly, ten times or more. This sequence joins TRBV27 and TRBJ2-3; weak D call: TRBD2 (7 bases). The germline CDR1 and CDR2 sequences are MNHEY and SMNVEV (reference sequence). V shed 11 bases and J shed 7 bases, with 34 bases lying between them. This CDR3 is built from 18 residues. CDR3 DNA: TGTGCCGTTAAACCCCGAGGGGGGGTGTCTGTTGCCGTAAATACGCAGTATTTT. Translated, it gives CAVKPRGGVSVAVNTQYF.

This clonotype was observed a handful of times. The chain joins TRBV3-1 to TRBJ2-1; 7 nucleotides line up with TRBD2. V gave up 0 bases and J gave up 12 bases; unmatched junction bases: 8. CDR3 size: 14 residues. CDR1 LGHDT and CDR2 YNNKEL come from the germline V gene (reference sequence). The DNA for the CDR3 is TGTGCCAGCAGCCAAGAGGGGTTAGCGGGTTGGCAGTTCTTC. Translation gives CASSQEGLAGWQFF.

In its sample, this clonotype was seen a few times. This sequence joins TRBV20-1 and TRBJ1-3, with D unresolved. Trimming left V 0 bases short and J 4 bases short, with 16 bases between. Germline lookup yields CDR1 DFQATT and CDR2 SNEGSKA (reference sequence). The CDR3 has 16 residues. This chain's CDR3 is CSARDVRGGSGNTIYF. CDR3 in DNA: TGCAGTGCTAGAGATGTTCGTGGCGGCTCGGGAAACACCATATATTTT.

This clonotype was observed a few times. The chain couples TRBV7-2 to TRBJ2-7, with D uncertain. Germline-derived CDR1 and CDR2 are SGHTA and FQGNSA. The CDR3 extends over 13 amino acids. Trimming shortened V by 5 bases and J by 0 bases, and 8 bases separated the two germline ends. The CDR3 sequence: CASSTFSSYEQYF. The DNA for the CDR3 is TGTGCCAGCAGCACCTTCAGCTCCTACGAGCAGTACTTC.

This chain joins TRBV20-1 and TRBJ2-7, with 8 bases lining up with TRBD2. CDR1 is DFQATT, CDR2 SNEGSKA, per germline (reference sequence). V trimming: 1 base; J trimming: 4 bases; junction bases outside the gene matches: 6. This CDR3 is built from 14 residues. This CDR3 is CSARGERERYEQYF. The CDR3 coding sequence is TGCAGTGCTAGAGGGGAGCGGGAGCGGTACGAGCAGTACTTC.

This clonotype was seen more than once but under ten times. The chain is built from TRBV5-1 and TRBJ2-5; 7 nucleotides match TRBD2. This CDR3 is 16 amino acids long. Trimming removed 4 bases from V and 5 bases from J; junction bases left unmatched: 14. The germline gives CDR1 SGHRS, CDR2 YFSETQ. The CDR3 bases are TGCGCCAGCAGCCCCGGACTAGTCAGTAATTTGGAGACCCAGTACTTC. It specifies CASSPGLVSNLETQYF.

This chain links TRBV20-1 with TRBJ2-3; D is ambiguous. The ends were cut back, 6 bases at V and 3 bases at J, with 7 bases in the middle. The CDR3 is 11 amino acids. CDR1 and CDR2 from the germline V gene are DFQATT and SNEGSKA (reference sequence). The CDR3 loop is CSALRTDTQYF. The CDR3 region has the DNA TGCAGTGCCCTGCGGACAGATACGCAGTATTTT.

The rearrangement joins TRBV15 to TRBJ2-2; D may be TRBD2 (6 bases). There are 16 residues in the CDR3. V lost 1 base and J lost 1, with 10 bases in between. Germline CDR1 and CDR2: LNHNV and YYDKDF (reference sequence). The CDR3: CATSRVGGQNTGELFF. The CDR3 DNA is TGTGCCACCAGCAGAGTCGGAGGGCAGAACACCGGGGAGCTGTTTTTT.

In the case of this clonotype: One junction end does not reproduce the germline sequence, and a read error may be involved. V usage is TRBV15 and J usage is TRBJ2-5; D call uncertain. CDR1 and CDR2 from the germline V gene are LNHNV and YYDKDF (reference sequence). The length of the CDR3 is 13 residues. CDR3 nucleotides: TGTGCCACCAGCGGAGATGCATCGGAGACCCAGTACTTC. This translates into CATSGDASETQYF. Variable domain in full (rest from reference TRBV15 and TRBJ2-5): DAMVIQNPRYQVTQFGKPVTLSCSQTLNHNVMYWYQQKSSQAPKLLFHYYDKDFNNEADTPDNFQSRRPNTSFCFLDIRSPGLGDTAMYLCATSGDASETQYFGPGTRLLVL.

The rearrangement joins TRBV5-1 to TRBJ2-7, with 8 bases identical to TRBD2. V dropped 4 bases and J dropped 6; count of bases not matched to a gene: 12. Germline-derived CDR1 and CDR2 are SGHRS and YFSETQ. The CDR3 spans 15 residues. CDR3 sequence reads: CASSADLAGMGEQYF. For the CDR3, the DNA is TGCGCCAGCAGCGCGGACTTAGCGGGAATGGGCGAGCAGTACTTC. Complete variable domain (other parts from reference TRBV5-1 and TRBJ2-7): KAGVTQTPRYLIKTRGQQVTLSCSPISGHRSVSWYQQTPGQGLQFLFEYFSETQRNKGNFPGRFSGRQFSNSRSEMNVSTLELGDSALYLCASSADLAGMGEQYFGPGTRLTVT.

Concerning this clonotype: One junction end disagrees with the germline gene, perhaps due to a read error. The chain is built from TRBV7-2 and TRBJ2-4; 7 bases are shared with TRBD1. CDR3 length: 13 residues. The germline gives CDR1 SGHTA, CDR2 FQGNSA. CDR3 amino acids: CASSPTGPGQVRF. The CDR3 bases are TGTGCCAGCAGCCCAACCGGTCCTGGACAGGTGCGTTTC.

This clonotype occurred many times. CDR3 residues: CASSLGVAGIYGYTF. The CDR3 DNA sequence: TGTGCCAGCAGCTTAGGCGTAGCGGGGATCTATGGCTACACCTTC. The V gene is TRBV7-9, the J gene TRBJ1-2, with D uncertain. This CDR3 has 15 residues. The V end lost 1 base, the J end lost 4 bases, and 13 bases lay between the germline ends. The germline gives CDR1 SEHNR, CDR2 FQNEAQ (reference sequence).

This rearrangement joins TRBV20-1 to TRBJ2-3; 7 positions agree with TRBD2. V shed 6 bases and J 2 bases; nucleotides not matched to a gene: 8. The CDR3 runs 14 residues. Germline CDR1 reads DFQATT; CDR2 reads SNEGSKA (reference sequence). The CDR3 DNA reads TGCAGTGCGACGCCGGGACTACTCACAGATACGCAGTATTTT. Its translation: CSATPGLLTDTQYF.

Ten or more counts support this clonotype. The chain has TRBV5-6 and TRBJ1-4; weak D call: TRBD1 (6 bases). Deletions cut 7 bases from V and 7 bases from J, with 17 bases between. CDR1 and CDR2 from the germline V gene are SGHDT and YYEEEE. The CDR3 contains 14 residues. The DNA of the CDR3 is TGTGCCAGCGCCAAACAGGGATTGGGTGAAAAACTGTTTTTT. Protein: CASAKQGLGEKLFF.

The chain joins TRBV24-1 to TRBJ2-5; D not resolved. The ends were cut back, 5 bases at V and 1 base at J, with 7 bases in the middle. The CDR3 covers 13 residues. The germline V gene encodes CDR1 KGHDR and CDR2 SFDVKD. CDR3 sequence reads: CATSVNSQETQYF. The CDR3, as DNA: TGTGCCACCAGTGTCAACAGCCAAGAGACCCAGTACTTC.

For the CDR3, the DNA is TGCAGCGTTGACCCCCCTGTAGGGGAAAAAGAGACCCAGTACTTC. This translates into CSVDPPVGEKETQYF. This chain joins TRBV29-1 and TRBJ2-5, with a possible D match to TRBD1 (5 bases). V was clipped by 3 bases and J by 3 bases, with 17 bases between them. CDR1 and CDR2 (germline): SQVTM, ANQGSEA. This CDR3 contains 15 residues. Complete variable domain (other parts from reference TRBV29-1 and TRBJ2-5): SAVISQKPSRDICQRGTSLTIQCQVDSQVTMMFWYRQQPGQSLTLIATANQGSEATYESGFVIDKFPISRPNLTFSTLTVSNMSPEDSSIYLCSVDPPVGEKETQYFGPGTRLLVL.

This clonotype was recorded a few times. CDR3 protein: CASRTSGRIYEQYF. For the CDR3, the DNA is TGTGCCAGCAGGACTAGCGGGAGAATCTACGAGCAGTACTTC. This chain joins TRBV6-1 and TRBJ2-7; TRBD2 matches 12 bases. The CDR3 is made up of 14 amino acids. Germline trimming cut 6 bases from V and 3 bases from J; bases unmatched to any gene: 3. Germline V CDR1 and CDR2: MNHNS, SASEGT.

This clonotype has a handful of counts. This rearrangement joins TRBV7-9 to TRBJ2-6, with D possibly matching TRBD1 (6 bases). CDR1 is SEHNR and CDR2 is FQNEAQ in the germline V gene (reference sequence). Trimming left V 4 bases short and J 3 bases short, with 13 bases between. The CDR3 is 16 residues long. This CDR3 reads CASSSLGGLGANVLTF. The DNA of the CDR3 is TGTGCCAGCAGCTCCTTAGGGGGTCTTGGGGCCAACGTCCTGACTTTC.

The chain recombines TRBV7-3 with TRBJ2-2, with 11 bases fitting TRBD2. Germline V CDR1 and CDR2: SGHTA, FQGTGA. V gave up 5 bases and J gave up 7 bases; unmatched junction bases: 6. This CDR3 comprises 15 residues. In nucleotides, the CDR3 is TGTGCCAGCAGCCCGGGACTAGCGGAAGGCGGGGAGCTGTTTTTT. Amino acid sequence: CASSPGLAEGGELFF.

This clonotype has just a few counts. CDR3 protein: CASSPRANSGANVLTF. Here the CDR3 DNA reads TGTGCCAGCTCACCACGAGCCAACTCTGGGGCCAACGTCCTGACTTTC. This chain connects TRBV18 to TRBJ2-6; D ambiguous. The ends were cut back, 1 base at V and 0 bases at J, with 7 bases in the middle. The CDR3 consists of 16 residues. Germline assignment: CDR1 KGHSH and CDR2 LQKENI. Using reference TRBV18 and TRBJ2-6 for the parts outside the CDR3, the full variable domain is NAGVMQNPRHLVRRRGQEARLRCSPMKGHSHVYWYRQLPEEGLKFMVYLQKENIIDESGMPKERFSAEFPKEGPSILRIQQVVRGDSAAYFCASSPRANSGANVLTFGAGSRLTVL.

V gene TRBV20-1 combines with J gene TRBJ2-7; 7 bases map to TRBD1. The CDR3 is made up of 12 amino acids. V trimming: 8 bases; J trimming: 2 bases; junction bases outside the gene matches: 6. Germline V gene lookup returns CDR1 DFQATT and CDR2 SNEGSKA (reference sequence). The CDR3 sequence: CSPGQGAYEQYF. In DNA form, the CDR3 reads TGCAGTCCTGGGCAGGGGGCCTACGAGCAGTACTTC.

The chain employs TRBV20-1 and TRBJ1-5, with a possible D match to TRBD1 (5 bases). The V end was cut by 6 bases, the J end by 5 bases, with 17 bases between. CDR1 and CDR2 from the germline V gene are DFQATT and SNEGSKA (reference sequence). There are 14 residues in the CDR3. The CDR3 nucleotides are TGCAGTGCCCCTGACGGGGGAACCGATCAGCCCCAGCATTTT. Its protein product is CSAPDGGTDQPQHF.